The clone carrying this T cell receptor (beta chain) was detected many times. Its antigen is not known. Investigators took RNA and DNA out together from 20-30 mg of unsorted bulk tissue. All patients had surgically resected primary liver carcinoma. This record comes from a study of tumor-infiltrating lymphocytes in primary liver carcinoma. Study-level information: Among the tumors, stages were T1-T3 N0M0 and sizes roughly 4 to 10 cm.

Study-wide points: Tumor-adjacent and tumor-blood pairs displayed less overlap than did pairs of tumor regions.

The template, 500 ng total RNA, yielded TCR beta cDNA made with a constant-region primer. ARM-PCR was slightly modified, and three nested multiplex PCR rounds with it gave rise to the TCR beta libraries. The first two PCR rounds, roughly 10 cycles each, used TRBV1-TRBV30 forward primers and a C-beta reverse primer. TCRdb redid the calling of the multiplex PCR reads with MiXCR, one entry per CDR3 protein. The sample has 80,000 to 100,000 distinct CDR3 sequences; 68% are singletons. Trimming shortened V by 0 bases and J by 6 bases, and 11 bases separated the two germline ends. The CDR3 contains 15 residues. CDR1 is LGHNA, CDR2 YNFKEQ, per germline.

The rearrangement links TRBV4-2 to TRBJ2-2; D is possibly TRBD1 (6 bases). The TCR originated in a man aged 35 to 55 with primary liver carcinoma and hepatitis B virus infection. Sequences were obtained from tumor-adjacent normal liver tissue. The CDR3 loop reads CASSQDLQGSGELFF. The CDR3 DNA is TGTGCCAGCAGCCAAGACCTACAGGGATCCGGGGAGCTGTTTTTT.